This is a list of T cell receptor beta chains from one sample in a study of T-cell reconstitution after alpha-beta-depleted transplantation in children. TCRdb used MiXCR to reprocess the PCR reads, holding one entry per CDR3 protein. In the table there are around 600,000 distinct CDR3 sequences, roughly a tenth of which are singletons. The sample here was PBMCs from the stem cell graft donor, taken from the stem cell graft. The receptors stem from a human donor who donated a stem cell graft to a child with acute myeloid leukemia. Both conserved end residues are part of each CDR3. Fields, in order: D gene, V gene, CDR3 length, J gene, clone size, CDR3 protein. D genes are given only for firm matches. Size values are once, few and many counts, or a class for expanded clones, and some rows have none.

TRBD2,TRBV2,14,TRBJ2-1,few,CASSEKAGHNEQFF
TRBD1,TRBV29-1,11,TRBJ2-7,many,CSVSGGYEQYF
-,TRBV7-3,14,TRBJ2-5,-,CASSLRVGGETQYF
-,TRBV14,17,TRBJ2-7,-,CASSHSLGGDSSYEQYF
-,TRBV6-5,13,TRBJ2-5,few,CASSYEQAETQYF
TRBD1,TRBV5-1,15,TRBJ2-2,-,CASSLRTGTAGELFF
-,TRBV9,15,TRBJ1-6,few,CASSVEGAYNSPLHF
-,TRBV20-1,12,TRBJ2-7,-,CSASDLLFEQYF
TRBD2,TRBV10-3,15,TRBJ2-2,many,CAISRLAGETGELFF
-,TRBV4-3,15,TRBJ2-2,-,CASSSGVVDTGELFF
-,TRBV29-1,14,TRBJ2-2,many,CSAGDTGSTGELFF
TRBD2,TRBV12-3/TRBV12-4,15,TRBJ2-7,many,CASSLHRTRSYEQYF
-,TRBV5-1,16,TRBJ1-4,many,CASSLGIGSTNEKLFF
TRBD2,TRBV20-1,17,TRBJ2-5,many,CSARSRASGSMQETQYF
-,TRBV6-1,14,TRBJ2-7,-,CASSERGGPYEQYF
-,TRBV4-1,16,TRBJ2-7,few,CASSQGGDLEGYEQYF
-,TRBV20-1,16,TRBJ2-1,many,CSASGGGTHSYNEQFF
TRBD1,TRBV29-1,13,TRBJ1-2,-,CSVVTGTGYGYTF
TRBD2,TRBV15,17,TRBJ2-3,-,CATSPGLAGAGTDTQYF
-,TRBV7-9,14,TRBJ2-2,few,CASSLDGGAGELFF
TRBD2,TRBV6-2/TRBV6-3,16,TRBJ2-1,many,CASRTSGSRQYNEQFF
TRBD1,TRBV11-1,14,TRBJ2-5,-,CASGITGGQETQYF
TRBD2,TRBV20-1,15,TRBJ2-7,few,CSGYDFIAGVDEQYF
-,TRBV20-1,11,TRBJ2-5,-,CSARHEETQYF
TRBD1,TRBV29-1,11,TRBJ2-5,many,CSVSGGETQYF
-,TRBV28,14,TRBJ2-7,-,CASSHRDTYYEQYF
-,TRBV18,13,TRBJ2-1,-,CASSQNNAFEQFF
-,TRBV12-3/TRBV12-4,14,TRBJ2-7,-,CASRQSSATYEQYF
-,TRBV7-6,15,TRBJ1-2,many,CASSPRPGWDYGYTF
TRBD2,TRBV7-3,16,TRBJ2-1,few,CASSLRGTSGYNEQFF
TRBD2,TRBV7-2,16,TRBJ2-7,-,CASSPLAGRSSYEQYF
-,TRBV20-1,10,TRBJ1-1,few,CSARGGEAFF
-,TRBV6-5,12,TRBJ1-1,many,CAASGGRTEAFF
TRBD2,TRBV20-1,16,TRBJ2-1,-,CSARDSAGGYYNEQFF
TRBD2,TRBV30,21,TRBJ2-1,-,CAWRSVSGGRGSSHSYNEQFF
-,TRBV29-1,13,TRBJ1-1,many,CSVEKGGGKAAFF
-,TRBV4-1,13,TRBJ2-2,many,CASSQGSGGELFF
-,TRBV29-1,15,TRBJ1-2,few,CSVPRELSPTYGYTF
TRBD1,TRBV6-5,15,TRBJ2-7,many,CASSYVGQGLREQYF
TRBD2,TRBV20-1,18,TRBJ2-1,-,CSVVKAGGRLSSYNEQFF
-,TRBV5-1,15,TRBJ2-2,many,CASSLARSNTGELFF
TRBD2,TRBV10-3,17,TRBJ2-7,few,CAIRANPGLADSYEQYF
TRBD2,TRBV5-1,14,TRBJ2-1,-,CASRGAGLDNEQFF
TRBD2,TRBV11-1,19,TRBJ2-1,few,CASSSTSGRAGYAYNEQFF
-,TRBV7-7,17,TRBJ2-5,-,CASSLAVGSLGDETQYF
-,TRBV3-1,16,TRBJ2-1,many,CASSQSRVAPYNEQFF
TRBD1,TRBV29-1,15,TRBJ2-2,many,CSVAPGQWVTGELFF
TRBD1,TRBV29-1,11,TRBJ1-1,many,CSARGYTEAFF
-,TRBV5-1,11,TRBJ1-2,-,CASSSEESYTF
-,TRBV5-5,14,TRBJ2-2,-,CASSLLPTTGELFF
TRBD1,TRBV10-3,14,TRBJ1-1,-,CASILGQGNTEAFF
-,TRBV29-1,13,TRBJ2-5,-,CSASDPNKETQYF
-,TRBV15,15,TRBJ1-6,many,CATSRDNQYNSPLHF
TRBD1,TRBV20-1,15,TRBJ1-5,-,CSASSGGGYDQPQHF